This passage covers 29 T cell receptor beta chains from one sample sequenced in a study of shared clonotypes between healthy human individuals. Data came from immunoSEQ multiplex PCR; TCRdb stores just in-frame clones and leaves some out. This sample has about 2.4 million clones; approximately 93% occur once, and the top ten carry roughly 0.36%. Material: naive CD4+ T cells from PBMCs. As for subset: CD45RA+ positively selected. These receptors came from a man aged 18 to 29 in good health. Some clones in this sample may be carry-over from other donors' samples.

The chain carries TRBV11-2 and TRBJ2-7; 8 bases agree with TRBD1. V was clipped by 5 bases and J by 2 bases; unmatched bases: 8. Germline CDR1 SGHAT, CDR2 FQNNGV. This CDR3 is built from 15 residues. CDR3 bases: TGTGCCAGCAGCCTCCAACAGGGGGTGGCCTACGAGCAGTACTTC. This sequence encodes CASSLQQGVAYEQYF. Looking up the rest from reference TRBV11-2 and TRBJ2-7 gives the full variable domain: EAGVAQSPRYKIIEKRQSVAFWCNPISGHATLYWYQQILGQGPKLLIQFQNNGVVDDSQLPKDRFSAERLKGVDSTLKIQPAKLEDSAVYLCASSLQQGVAYEQYFGPGTRLTVT.

This clone has only a few counts. This chain connects TRBV29-1 to TRBJ1-3, with 9 bases that match TRBD1. Looked up from germline, CDR1 is SQVTM and CDR2 is ANQGSEA. The CDR3 runs 13 residues. With V trimmed by 6 bases and J by 2 bases, 2 bases remained unmatched. The CDR3: CSVGDRAGNTIYF. Here the CDR3 DNA reads TGCAGCGTGGGGGACAGGGCTGGAAACACCATATATTTT.

With regard to this clone: Other nucleotide sequences in the sample specify the same CDR3. The V and J genes are TRBV14 and TRBJ2-3; D call uncertain. V was pared by 1 base and J by 6 bases, with 5 bases between. The CDR3 is made up of 12 amino acids. Germline CDR1 and CDR2: SGHDN and FVKESK. In DNA, the CDR3 is TGTGCCAGCAGCCAAGGACGCGATACGCAGTATTTT. Protein sequence: CASSQGRDTQYF. Drawing the rest from reference TRBV14 and TRBJ2-3, the complete variable domain is EAGVTQFPSHSVIEKGQTVTLRCDPISGHDNLYWYRRVMGKEIKFLLHFVKESKQDESGMPNNRFLAERTGGTYSTLKVQPAELEDSGVYFCASSQGRDTQYFGPGTRLTVL.

The rearrangement joins TRBV19 to TRBJ1-5; D is unresolved. This CDR3 has 15 amino acids. Germline V gene lookup returns CDR1 LNHDA and CDR2 SQIVND (reference sequence). V lost 5 bases and J lost 2, with 13 bases in between. In DNA, the CDR3 is TGTGCCAGTAGTTCCCGGCCCGGGGGCAATCAGCCCCAGCATTTT. The encoded protein is CASSSRPGGNQPQHF. Variable domain in full (rest from reference TRBV19 and TRBJ1-5): DGGITQSPKYLFRKEGQNVTLSCEQNLNHDAMYWYRQDPGQGLRLIYYSQIVNDFQKGDIAEGYSVSREKKESFPLTVTSAQKNPTAFYLCASSSRPGGNQPQHFGDGTRLSIL.

The chain combines TRBV5-3 with TRBJ2-7, with D tentatively TRBD1 or TRBD2 (5 bases each). Being an ORF, TRBV5-3 has a function that is uncertain. The V end was cut by 4 bases, the J end by 0 bases, with 17 bases between. The CDR3 contains 16 residues. This CDR3 is CARSHDRDGDSYEQYF. In nucleotides, the CDR3 is TGTGCCAGAAGCCATGATCGGGACGGTGACTCCTACGAGCAGTACTTC.

The chain recombines TRBV29-1 with TRBJ2-5; D remains ambiguous. Germline V gene sequence: CDR1 SQVTM, CDR2 ANQGSEA. Trimming pared 4 bases from V and 1 base from J, leaving 10 bases between. The CDR3 runs to 13 residues. CDR3 sequence reads: CSVVARSQETQYF. The CDR3 DNA follows: TGCAGCGTTGTAGCACGGTCCCAAGAGACCCAGTACTTC.

The chain employs TRBV28 and TRBJ2-7, with 9 bases identical to TRBD1. This CDR3 has 15 amino acids. The junction had 16 bases not matched to a gene; V was cut back by 9 bases and J by 7 bases. Germline values: CDR1 MDHEN, CDR2 SYDVKM. The CDR3 DNA sequence: TGTGCCAGTACAAAACTACAGGGGGCGCTGGTTGAGCAGTACTTC. It yields the protein CASTKLQGALVEQYF. Full variable domain (rest looked up from reference TRBV28 and TRBJ2-7): DVKVTQSSRYLVKRTGEKVFLECVQDMDHENMFWYRQDPGLGLRLIYFSYDVKMKEKGDIPEGYSVSREKKERFSLILESASTNQTSMYLCASTKLQGALVEQYFGPGTRLTVT.

The CDR3 region is CASSLDRTSTDTQYF. DNA of the CDR3: TGTGCCAGCAGCCTCGACAGGACTAGCACAGATACGCAGTATTTT. The rearrangement uses TRBV6-1 and TRBJ2-3; D is possibly TRBD1 (6 bases). V shed 6 bases and J shed 0 bases, with 13 bases lying between them. Germline assignment: CDR1 MNHNS and CDR2 SASEGT. The CDR3 runs to 15 residues.

This rearrangement joins TRBV6-1 to TRBJ2-1, with D unresolved. The CDR3 length is 11 residues. CDR1 MNHNS and CDR2 SASEGT come from the germline V gene. The V gene lost 3 bases and the J gene lost 9 bases, with 6 bases spanning the gap. The CDR3 spells CASSDRGEQFF. For the CDR3, the DNA is TGTGCCAGCAGTGATAGAGGTGAGCAGTTCTTC.

The chain combines TRBV4-1 with TRBJ2-3, with 11 bases fitting TRBD2. The CDR3 loop spans 16 amino acids. CDR1 is MGHRA and CDR2 is YSYEKL in the germline V gene. V gave up 6 bases and J gave up 10 bases; unmatched junction bases: 15. CDR3 residues: CASRPVVSGRALAQYF. In DNA, the CDR3 is TGCGCCAGCAGGCCCGTTGTTAGCGGGAGGGCCTTAGCGCAGTATTTT.

V is TRBV11-2 and J is TRBJ2-5; no clear D. Looked up from germline, CDR1 is SGHAT and CDR2 is FQNNGV. There are 13 residues in the CDR3. V shed 5 bases and J shed 5 bases, with 12 bases lying between them. The CDR3 spells CASSQGPTETQYF. The CDR3 DNA reads TGTGCCAGCAGCCAAGGGCCCACGGAGACCCAGTACTTC.

This clone has just one count. This sequence joins TRBV4-1 and TRBJ1-3, with D possibly TRBD1 on 5 matching bases. Germline V gene data show CDR1 as MGHRA and CDR2 as YSYEKL. CDR3 size: 16 residues. Trimming cost V 4 bases and J 0 bases, with 13 bases left between them. The CDR3 DNA reads as TGCGCCAGCAGCCCTGGAAGGGGTCGCTCTGGAAACACCATATATTTT. It codes for CASSPGRGRSGNTIYF.

This chain links TRBV7-9 with TRBJ2-5, with 7 bases identical to TRBD1. Germline CDR1 reads SEHNR; CDR2 reads FQNEAQ (reference sequence). The ends lost 5 bases at V and 4 bases at J; junction bases unmatched: 7. The CDR3 is made up of 14 amino acids. The DNA for the CDR3 is TGTGCCAGCAGCCCAGGGACAGCCTTAGAGACCCAGTACTTC. It is translated as CASSPGTALETQYF.

This chain joins TRBV2 and TRBJ2-3; 8 bases are shared with TRBD2. This CDR3 spans 15 amino acids. In germline, CDR1 is SNHLY, CDR2 FYNNEI. The ends lost 8 bases at V and 2 bases at J; junction bases unmatched: 9. The CDR3 nucleotides read TGTGCCAGCGCCGACGGGGGGGCAGCCACAGATACGCAGTATTTT. It is translated as CASADGGAATDTQYF.

The chain is built from TRBV7-7 and TRBJ1-2, with D unresolved. V lost 6 bases and J lost 5, with 19 bases in between. The CDR3 contains 15 residues. Germline CDR1 is SSHAT and CDR2 is FNYEAQ (reference sequence). CDR3 sequence: CASRQTVILDYGYTF. The CDR3 DNA follows: TGTGCCAGCAGGCAAACAGTCATCCTTGATTATGGCTACACCTTC.

V usage is TRBV30 and J usage is TRBJ2-1; 10 nucleotides line up with TRBD2. J lost 6 bases, V lost 0 bases, and 14 bases had no gene match. CDR1 is GTSNPN, CDR2 SVGIG, per germline (reference sequence). This CDR3 comprises 18 residues. The CDR3 loop is CAWSVTRTSGTSVNEQFF. For the CDR3, the DNA is TGTGCCTGGAGTGTGACTAGGACTAGCGGCACGTCAGTCAATGAGCAGTTCTTC.

The chain carries TRBV25-1 and TRBJ2-5; TRBD2 matches 8 bases. Germline V gives CDR1 MGHDK, CDR2 SYGVNS. CDR3 length: 14 residues. V lost 10 bases, J lost 2 bases, and 9 bases stayed unmatched. This CDR3 reads CAKKVLAEQETQYF. The DNA for the CDR3 is TGTGCCAAAAAGGTACTAGCGGAACAAGAGACCCAGTACTTC.

J is TRBJ2-7 and V is TRBV28, with D perhaps assigned TRBD1 or TRBD2 (5 bases each). The V end was cut by 2 bases, the J end by 4 bases, with 12 bases between. Per the germline V gene, CDR1 is MDHEN and CDR2 is SYDVKM. The CDR3 covers 14 residues. The CDR3: CASSLLGAKYEQYF. CDR3 DNA sequence: TGTGCCAGCAGTTTACTCGGGGCGAAATACGAGCAGTACTTC.

This chain joins TRBV18 and TRBJ2-7; 9 bases match TRBD1. The V and J ends lost 3 bases and 7 bases, in that order; junction bases with no gene match: 13. Germline lookup yields CDR1 KGHSH and CDR2 LQKENI. CDR3 length: 16 amino acids. This CDR3 is CASSPSRRDRAGEQYF. CDR3 coding DNA: TGTGCCAGCTCACCGAGCCGCCGGGACAGGGCGGGTGAGCAGTACTTC.

The chain links TRBV5-1 to TRBJ2-3; D gene uncertain. V gave up 3 bases and J gave up 5 bases, with 7 bases separating them. The CDR3 loop spans 12 amino acids. The germline gives CDR1 SGHRS, CDR2 YFSETQ. CDR3 in amino acids: CASSWTKDTQYF. CDR3 DNA: TGCGCCAGCAGCTGGACCAAAGATACGCAGTATTTT.

This chain uses TRBV7-2 with TRBJ2-7, with D perhaps given as TRBD1 or TRBD2 (5 bases each). The CDR3 consists of 13 residues. Germline CDR1 SGHTA, CDR2 FQGNSA. Trimming removed 3 bases from V and 6 bases from J, with 12 bases in between. CDR3 protein: CASSFPGPGEQYF. In DNA, the CDR3 is TGTGCCAGCAGCTTTCCGGGACCAGGCGAGCAGTACTTC.

The chain recombines TRBV4-2 with TRBJ2-7; a possible D gene is TRBD1 (5 bases). CDR1 is LGHNA and CDR2 is YNFKEQ in the germline V gene. CDR3 length: 16 residues. Trimming shortened V by 2 bases and J by 0 bases, and 14 bases separated the two germline ends. The CDR3 loop reads CASSQSSTASSYEQYF. CDR3 nucleotide sequence: TGTGCCAGCAGCCAATCCTCGACAGCGAGCTCCTACGAGCAGTACTTC.

The DNA for the CDR3 is TGCGCCAGCAGCCAAGATCCCCGCGAGAGGGAACTGTTTTTT. Amino acid sequence: CASSQDPRERELFF. This sequence joins TRBV4-1 and TRBJ1-4; D gene unclear. The V end was cut by 0 bases, the J end by 12 bases, with 14 bases between. The CDR3 contains 14 residues. CDR1 MGHRA and CDR2 YSYEKL come from the germline V gene.

This sequence joins TRBV5-4 and TRBJ2-5; no firm D call. Trimming cost V 2 bases and J 11 bases, with 16 bases left between them. The CDR3 runs to 13 residues. Germline V CDR1 and CDR2: SGHNT, YYREEE (reference sequence). Written as DNA, the CDR3 is TGTGCCAGCAGCTTAGAAGGCCCACGGGTGCAGTACTTC. It is translated as CASSLEGPRVQYF.

The chain carries TRBV9 and TRBJ2-2; the match to TRBD2 covers 9 bases. The CDR3 is 19 residues long. Germline CDR1 is SGDLS and CDR2 is YYNGEE. Trimming cost V 3 bases and J 4 bases; bases outside gene matches: 16. CDR3: CASSASYGQAGGGTGELFF. CDR3 nucleotide sequence: TGTGCCAGCAGCGCATCCTACGGACAAGCGGGAGGAGGCACCGGGGAGCTGTTTTTT.

The chain has TRBV30 and TRBJ1-6, with TRBD1 matching over 10 bases. There are 14 residues in the CDR3. Germline CDR1 reads GTSNPN; CDR2 reads SVGIG (reference sequence). Trimming at V came to 5 bases and at J to 10 bases, leaving 8 bases not matched to a gene. CDR3 protein: CAWLTGTGESPLHF. The CDR3, as DNA: TGTGCCTGGCTCACCGGGACAGGGGAGTCACCCCTCCACTTT.

The DNA for the CDR3 is TGTGCCAGCAGTTTCCCCGGGTCCTACTCTGGGGCCAACGTCCTGACTTTC. It is translated as CASSFPGSYSGANVLTF. This rearrangement joins TRBV28 to TRBJ2-6; D unresolved. The CDR3 extends over 17 amino acids. Germline values: CDR1 MDHEN, CDR2 SYDVKM. V was trimmed by 3 bases and J by 0 bases, leaving 12 bases between them.

The rearrangement uses TRBV9 and TRBJ1-4; the D is unclear. V was clipped by 3 bases and J by 7 bases, with 16 bases between them. The CDR3 totals 15 residues. CDR1 and CDR2 from the germline V gene are SGDLS and YYNGEE. This CDR3 reads CASSDGRSRIEKLFF. DNA of the CDR3: TGTGCCAGCAGCGACGGGAGGTCCCGGATTGAAAAACTGTTTTTT.

This clone showed up just once. V and J are TRBV6-1 and TRBJ2-7; 11 bases line up with TRBD2. Germline values: CDR1 MNHNS, CDR2 SASEGT. Unmatched junction bases numbered 4, after V lost 6 bases and J lost 6 bases. The length of the CDR3 is 13 residues. The CDR3 sequence is CASRLAGAVEQYF. The CDR3 nucleotides read TGTGCCAGCAGACTAGCGGGAGCCGTCGAGCAGTACTTC.